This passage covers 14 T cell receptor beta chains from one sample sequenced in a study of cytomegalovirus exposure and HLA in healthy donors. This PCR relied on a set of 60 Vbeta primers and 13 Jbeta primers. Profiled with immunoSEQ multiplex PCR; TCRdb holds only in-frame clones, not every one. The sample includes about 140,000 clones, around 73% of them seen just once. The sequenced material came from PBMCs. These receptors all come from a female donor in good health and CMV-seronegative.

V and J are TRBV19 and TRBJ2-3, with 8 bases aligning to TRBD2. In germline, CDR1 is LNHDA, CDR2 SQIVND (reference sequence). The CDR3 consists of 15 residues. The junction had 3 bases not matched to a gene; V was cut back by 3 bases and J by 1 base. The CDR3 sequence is CASSIASGRTDTQYF. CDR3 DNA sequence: TGTGCCAGTAGTATCGCTAGCGGGCGCACAGATACGCAGTATTTT.

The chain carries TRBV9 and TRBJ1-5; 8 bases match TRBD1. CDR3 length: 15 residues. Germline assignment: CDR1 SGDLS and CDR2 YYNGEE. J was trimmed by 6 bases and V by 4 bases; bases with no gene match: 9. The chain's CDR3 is CASSPPSGGGQPQHF. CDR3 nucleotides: TGTGCCAGCAGCCCTCCGTCAGGGGGCGGTCAGCCCCAGCATTTT.

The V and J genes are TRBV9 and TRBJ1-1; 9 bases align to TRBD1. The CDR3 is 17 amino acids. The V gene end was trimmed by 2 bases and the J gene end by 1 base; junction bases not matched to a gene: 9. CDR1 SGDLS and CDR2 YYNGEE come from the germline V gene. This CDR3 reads CASSVNIRTGENTEAFF. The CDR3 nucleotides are TGTGCCAGCAGCGTTAACATCCGGACAGGGGAGAACACTGAAGCTTTCTTT.

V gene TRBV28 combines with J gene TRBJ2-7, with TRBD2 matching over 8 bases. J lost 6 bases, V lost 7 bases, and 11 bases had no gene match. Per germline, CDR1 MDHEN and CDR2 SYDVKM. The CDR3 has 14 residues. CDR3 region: CASTTSGLAREQYF. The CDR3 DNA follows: TGTGCCAGCACCACTAGCGGCCTGGCCCGCGAGCAGTACTTC. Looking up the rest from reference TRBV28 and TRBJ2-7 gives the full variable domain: DVKVTQSSRYLVKRTGEKVFLECVQDMDHENMFWYRQDPGLGLRLIYFSYDVKMKEKGDIPEGYSVSREKKERFSLILESASTNQTSMYLCASTTSGLAREQYFGPGTRLTVT.

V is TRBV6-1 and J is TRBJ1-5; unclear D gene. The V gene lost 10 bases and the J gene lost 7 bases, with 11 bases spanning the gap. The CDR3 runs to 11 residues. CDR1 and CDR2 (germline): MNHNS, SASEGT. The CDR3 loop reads CANHQRQPQHF. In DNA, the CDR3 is TGTGCCAATCATCAGCGGCAGCCCCAGCATTTT.

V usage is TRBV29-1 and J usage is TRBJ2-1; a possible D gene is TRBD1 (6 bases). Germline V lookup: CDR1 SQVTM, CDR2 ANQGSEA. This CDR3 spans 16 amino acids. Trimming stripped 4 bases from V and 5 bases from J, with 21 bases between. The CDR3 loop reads CSVGGRRQQTNNEQFF. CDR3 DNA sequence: TGCAGCGTTGGGGGGCGAAGACAGCAAACGAACAATGAGCAGTTCTTC.

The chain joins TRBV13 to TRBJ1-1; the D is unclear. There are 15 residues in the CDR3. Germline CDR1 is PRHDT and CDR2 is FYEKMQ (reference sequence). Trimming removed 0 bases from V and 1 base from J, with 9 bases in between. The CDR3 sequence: CASSLGIRGNTEAFF. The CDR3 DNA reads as TGTGCCAGCAGCTTAGGCATACGGGGGAACACTGAAGCTTTCTTT.

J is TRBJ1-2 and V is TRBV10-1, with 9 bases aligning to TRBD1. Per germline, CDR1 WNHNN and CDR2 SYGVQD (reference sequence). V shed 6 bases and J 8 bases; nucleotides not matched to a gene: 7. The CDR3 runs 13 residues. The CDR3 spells CASSRDRVGGYTF. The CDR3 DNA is TGCGCCAGCAGCCGGGACAGGGTAGGGGGCTACACCTTC.

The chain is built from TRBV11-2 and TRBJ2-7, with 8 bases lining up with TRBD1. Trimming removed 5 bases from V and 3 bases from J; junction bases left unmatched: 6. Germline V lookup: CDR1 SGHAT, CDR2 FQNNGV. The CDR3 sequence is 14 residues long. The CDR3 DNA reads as TGTGCCAGCAGCACACCGGGACAGGTCTACGAGCAGTACTTC. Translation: CASSTPGQVYEQYF.

CDR3 sequence reads: CASSESMAAGGYTF. DNA of the CDR3: TGCGCCAGCAGTGAGTCCATGGCAGCGGGTGGCTACACCTTC. The chain employs TRBV10-1 and TRBJ1-2; D is unresolved. The CDR3 is made up of 14 amino acids. The germline gives CDR1 WNHNN, CDR2 SYGVQD (reference sequence). V lost 0 bases and J 7 bases, leaving 12 bases between the germline ends.

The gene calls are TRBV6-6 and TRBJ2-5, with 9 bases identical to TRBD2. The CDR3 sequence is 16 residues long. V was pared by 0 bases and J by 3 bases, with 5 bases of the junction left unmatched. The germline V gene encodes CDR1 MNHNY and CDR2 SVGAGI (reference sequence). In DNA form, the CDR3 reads TGTGCCAGCAGTTACTCCACCGGGACTAGCAAAGAGACCCAGTACTTC. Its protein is CASSYSTGTSKETQYF.

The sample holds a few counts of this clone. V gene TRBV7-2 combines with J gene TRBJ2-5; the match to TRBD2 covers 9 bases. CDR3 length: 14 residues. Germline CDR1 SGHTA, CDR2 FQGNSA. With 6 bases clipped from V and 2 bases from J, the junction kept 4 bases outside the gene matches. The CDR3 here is CASSLAGQQETQYF. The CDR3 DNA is TGTGCCAGCAGTCTAGCGGGACAGCAAGAGACCCAGTACTTC.

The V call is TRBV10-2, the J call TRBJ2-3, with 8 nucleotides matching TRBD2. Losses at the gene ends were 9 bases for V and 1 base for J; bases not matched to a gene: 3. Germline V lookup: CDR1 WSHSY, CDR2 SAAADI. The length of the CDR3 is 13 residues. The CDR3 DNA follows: TGCGCCAGATCGCGGGAGGGCACAGATACGCAGTATTTT. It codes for CARSREGTDTQYF.

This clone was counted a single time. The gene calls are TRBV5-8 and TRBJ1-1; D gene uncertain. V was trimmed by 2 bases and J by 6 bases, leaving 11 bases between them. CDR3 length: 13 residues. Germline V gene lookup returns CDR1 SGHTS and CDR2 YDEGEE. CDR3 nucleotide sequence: TGTGCCAGCAGCTTTCTAGAGGTCGCTGAAGCTTTCTTT. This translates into CASSFLEVAEAFF.